The clone carrying this TCR beta chain has a count of ten or more. This sample stems from a study of neurological immune-mediated disorders. V was shortened by 4 bases and J by 0 bases, with 16 bases between the two germline ends. Germline V gene lookup returns CDR1 MGHRA and CDR2 YSYEKL. The CDR3 has 17 amino acids. TCRdb re-derived calls from the 5' RACE reads in MiXCR, one entry per CDR3 protein. The sample consists of about 45,000 distinct CDR3 sequences, around an eighth of them appearing once. The time point was: longitudinal time-point 3. This clonotype originated in a man aged 25-40 years in good health. The chain has TRBV4-1 and TRBJ2-4, with D possibly being TRBD2 (6 bases). The source material was PBMCs. CDR3 protein: CASSPPGGALAKNIQYF. Written as DNA, the CDR3 is TGCGCCAGCAGCCCCCCCGGCGGGGCACTAGCCAAAAACATTCAGTACTTC.